These 28 T cell receptor beta chains were all obtained from the same sample, sequenced in a study of OX40 agonist ivuxolimab in advanced cancers. This table comes from immunoSEQ multiplex PCR, and its TCRdb copy is limited to in-frame clones, with some not included. The table has approximately 70,000 clones, 85% seen once; the top ten hold 0.8% to 1%. Sequencing was performed on CD4+ or CD8+ T cells sorted from blood, taken in a trial of the OX40 agonist ivuxolimab. These receptors all come from an adult with an advanced solid tumor such as melanoma, head and neck, liver or kidney cancer.

The chain is built from TRBV15 and TRBJ2-7; D may be TRBD1 or TRBD2 (5 bases each). The CDR3 has 14 amino acids. The germline V gene encodes CDR1 LNHNV and CDR2 YYDKDF (reference sequence). Trimming left V 5 bases short and J 2 bases short, with 13 bases between. This CDR3 is CATSDRDGAYEQYF. In DNA, the CDR3 is TGTGCCACCAGCGACCGGGACGGAGCCTACGAGCAGTACTTC.

CDR3 sequence (DNA): TGTGCCAGCAGTTTCCCCGGGGACCGAGGCTACACCTTC. Protein product: CASSFPGDRGYTF. The chain couples TRBV27 to TRBJ1-2, with D perhaps TRBD1 (5 bases). CDR1 is MNHEY, CDR2 SMNVEV, per germline (reference sequence). With 3 bases removed from V and 8 bases from J, the gap between germline ends came to 13 bases. This CDR3 comprises 13 residues.

This rearrangement joins TRBV6-1 to TRBJ1-1; a possible D gene is TRBD1 (6 bases). Between the trimmed V and J ends, which lost 4 bases and 1 base, there was a span of 16 bases. CDR1 and CDR2 (germline): MNHNS, SASEGT. This CDR3 contains 16 residues. As DNA, the CDR3 is TGTGCCAGCAGTGTTGACGGGAGAGGGGGGAACACTGAAGCTTTCTTT. Translated, it gives CASSVDGRGGNTEAFF.

This clone was recorded once. This chain uses TRBV27 with TRBJ1-2; D is unresolved. This CDR3 comprises 14 residues. V lost 5 bases and J lost 8, with 18 bases in between. Germline CDR1 and CDR2: MNHEY and SMNVEV (reference sequence). The CDR3 coding sequence is TGTGCCAGCAGTGAAAGGGTCCGGGCCCGCGGCTACACCTTC. As protein: CASSERVRARGYTF.

The chain joins TRBV11-2 to TRBJ1-4; D gene unclear. V lost 1 base and J 6 bases, leaving 12 bases between the germline ends. The germline V gene has CDR1 SGHAT and CDR2 FQNNGV. The CDR3 loop spans 15 amino acids. This CDR3 is CASSLALSHDEKLFF. As DNA, the CDR3 is TGTGCCAGCAGCTTAGCCCTCAGTCATGATGAAAAACTGTTTTTT.

V usage is TRBV29-1 and J usage is TRBJ1-1; 8 positions agree with TRBD1. CDR1 is SQVTM and CDR2 is ANQGSEA in the germline V gene. This CDR3 is 13 amino acids long. V shed 6 bases, J shed 4 bases, and the junction held 7 bases outside the gene matches. The CDR3 loop is CSVMDRVGTEAFF. The CDR3 region has the DNA TGCAGCGTAATGGACAGGGTAGGCACTGAAGCTTTCTTT. Supplemented by reference TRBV29-1 and TRBJ1-1, the full variable domain reads SAVISQKPSRDICQRGTSLTIQCQVDSQVTMMFWYRQQPGQSLTLIATANQGSEATYESGFVIDKFPISRPNLTFSTLTVSNMSPEDSSIYLCSVMDRVGTEAFFGQGTRLTVV.

This rearrangement joins TRBV28 to TRBJ1-2, with D maybe TRBD1 (5 bases). The CDR3 has 17 amino acids. Looked up from germline, CDR1 is MDHEN and CDR2 is SYDVKM. Trimming pared 6 bases from V and 1 base from J, leaving 21 bases between. This chain's CDR3 is CASRVPGSQRGNYGYTF. CDR3 coding DNA: TGTGCCAGCAGGGTACCCGGGTCCCAGAGGGGTAACTATGGCTACACCTTC.

This clone was observed a handful of times. The chain combines TRBV6-5 with TRBJ2-1; 10 nucleotides agree with TRBD2. The V segment lost 5 bases and the J segment 12 bases; nucleotides outside the gene matches: 7. The CDR3 spans 13 residues. The germline V gene has CDR1 MNHEY and CDR2 SVGAGI. The CDR3 region is CASSPRLAGRQFF. The CDR3 DNA follows: TGTGCCAGCAGTCCACGACTAGCGGGTAGGCAGTTCTTC.

This CDR3 is CASSPDRGNTEAFF. The CDR3 DNA sequence: TGTGCCAGCAGCCCGGACAGGGGAAACACTGAAGCTTTCTTT. V gene TRBV7-2 combines with J gene TRBJ1-1; the match to TRBD1 covers 9 bases. This CDR3 is built from 14 residues. Germline V CDR1 and CDR2: SGHTA, FQGNSA. The V gene end was trimmed by 5 bases and the J gene end by 2 bases; junction bases not matched to a gene: 3.

The chain uses TRBV7-6 and TRBJ2-3; TRBD2 matches at 7 bases. CDR1 is SGHVS and CDR2 is FNYEAQ in the germline V gene. The CDR3 runs to 17 residues. After removal of 5 bases from V and 0 bases from J, the junction contained 11 bases not matched to a gene. The CDR3 DNA reads TGTGCCAGCAGCCCCCGGGGAGGGGCAGTTAGCACAGATACGCAGTATTTT. This codes for CASSPRGGAVSTDTQYF.

In its sample, this clone ranks as medium-sized. J is TRBJ2-7 and V is TRBV7-8; D is unresolved. The CDR3 totals 15 residues. Germline loops: CDR1 SGHVS, CDR2 FQNEAQ. V was trimmed by 3 bases and J by 2 bases, leaving 14 bases between them. CDR3 protein: CASSLRRDLAYEQYF. For the CDR3, the DNA is TGTGCCAGCAGCTTGAGGCGAGACTTGGCCTACGAGCAGTACTTC.

This clone was seen a handful of times. V is TRBV18 and J is TRBJ1-2; D might be TRBD1 (5 bases). Looked up from germline, CDR1 is KGHSH and CDR2 is LQKENI. The CDR3 is made up of 15 amino acids. The ends were cut back, 3 bases at V and 0 bases at J, with 11 bases in the middle. CDR3 in amino acids: CASSPGTATNYGYTF. In DNA, the CDR3 is TGTGCCAGCTCACCTGGGACCGCAACTAACTATGGCTACACCTTC.

V and J are TRBV19 and TRBJ1-4; 7 bases match TRBD1. The germline V gene encodes CDR1 LNHDA and CDR2 SQIVND (reference sequence). With V trimmed by 6 bases and J by 4 bases, 8 bases remained unmatched. The CDR3 has 15 residues. The CDR3 sequence: CASSGRGTDNEKLFF. CDR3 DNA: TGTGCCAGTAGCGGCCGGGGGACAGATAATGAAAAACTGTTTTTT.

The genes are TRBV6-1 and TRBJ1-1; TRBD1 matches at 10 bases. CDR1 MNHNS and CDR2 SASEGT come from the germline V gene. CDR3 length equals 12 residues. Trimming cost V 6 bases and J 10 bases; bases outside gene matches: 5. The CDR3 bases are TGTGCCAGCAGAGTCGACAGGGGGCGAGCTTTCTTT. Residues: CASRVDRGRAFF.

The chain uses TRBV7-3 and TRBJ2-7; D unresolved. The germline CDR1 and CDR2 sequences are SGHTA and FQGTGA. The V end lost 4 bases, the J end lost 3 bases, and 10 bases lay between the germline ends. This CDR3 contains 13 residues. CDR3 in DNA: TGTGCCAGCAGCTCAAAGGGCGGCTACGAGCAGTACTTC. Amino acids: CASSSKGGYEQYF.

In this sample, this clone is medium-sized (0.01 to 0.1%). V usage is TRBV7-9 and J usage is TRBJ1-1, with D perhaps matching TRBD1 (6 bases). V was trimmed by 6 bases and J by 1 base, leaving 12 bases between them. Germline assignment: CDR1 SEHNR and CDR2 FQNEAQ (reference sequence). The CDR3 consists of 14 residues. Here the CDR3 reads CASRGDISNTEAFF. Here the CDR3 DNA reads TGTGCCAGCAGAGGGGACATATCGAACACTGAAGCTTTCTTT.

CDR3 bases: TGTGCCAGCAGCCACCGGGACAGTCCTAACTATGGCTACACCTTC. This encodes CASSHRDSPNYGYTF. The chain couples TRBV7-9 to TRBJ1-2; 7 nucleotides match TRBD1. The CDR3 has 15 residues. V lost 5 bases to trimming and J lost 0 bases; unmatched junction nucleotides: 6. CDR1 SEHNR and CDR2 FQNEAQ come from the germline V gene (reference sequence).

This clone was counted only a few times. The V and J genes are TRBV6-6 and TRBJ2-7, with a weak D call TRBD1 (6 bases). The CDR3 has 13 amino acids. Germline CDR1 and CDR2: MNHNY and SVGAGI (reference sequence). V was trimmed by 4 bases and J by 3 bases, leaving 10 bases between them. The CDR3 here is CASSSDRFYEQYF. The CDR3, as DNA: TGTGCCAGCAGTTCTGACAGGTTCTACGAGCAGTACTTC.

The chain recombines TRBV30 with TRBJ2-7, with D tentatively TRBD1 or TRBD2 (5 bases each). The CDR3 has 12 residues. The ends were cut back, 5 bases at V and 1 base at J, with 9 bases in the middle. Germline assignment: CDR1 GTSNPN and CDR2 SVGIG (reference sequence). The DNA for the CDR3 is TGTGCCTGGGGGGGACCTTCCTACGAGCAGTACTTC. It encodes CAWGGPSYEQYF.

The chain carries TRBV4-1 and TRBJ2-1, with 12 bases identical to TRBD2. With V trimmed by 1 base and J by 7 bases, 5 bases remained unmatched. The CDR3 is made up of 16 amino acids. CDR1 is MGHRA, CDR2 YSYEKL, per germline. CDR3 protein: CASSQGLAGVRNEQFF. CDR3 in DNA: TGCGCCAGCAGCCAAGGACTAGCGGGAGTTCGAAATGAGCAGTTCTTC.

This rearrangement joins TRBV7-2 to TRBJ2-2, with 7 bases aligning to TRBD1. This CDR3 spans 13 amino acids. The V gene end was trimmed by 10 bases and the J gene end by 2 bases; junction bases not matched to a gene: 4. Germline V gene sequence: CDR1 SGHTA, CDR2 FQGNSA. The CDR3 is CATRDRNTGELFF. The DNA of the CDR3 is TGTGCCACCAGGGACAGAAACACCGGGGAGCTGTTTTTT. The full variable domain, with the rest looked up from reference TRBV7-2 and TRBJ2-2, is GAGVSQSPSNKVTEKGKDVELRCDPISGHTALYWYRQSLGQGLEFLIYFQGNSAPDKSGLPSDRFSAERTGGSVSTLTIQRTQQEDSAVYLCATRDRNTGELFFGEGSRLTVL.

The rearrangement joins TRBV7-2 to TRBJ1-2; weak D call: TRBD1 (5 bases). The CDR3 totals 16 residues. CDR1 and CDR2 from the germline V gene are SGHTA and FQGNSA. The ends were cut back, 6 bases at V and 1 base at J, with 18 bases in the middle. The CDR3 spells CASSFNSGRFNYGYTF. The CDR3, as DNA: TGTGCCAGCAGTTTCAATTCAGGGAGATTTAACTATGGCTACACCTTC.

The chain joins TRBV5-1 to TRBJ2-2; no clear D gene. CDR3 size: 17 residues. The ends were cut back, 4 bases at V and 5 bases at J, with 21 bases in the middle. Per germline, CDR1 SGHRS and CDR2 YFSETQ. The CDR3 nucleotides are TGCGCCAGCAGCCTTTCGGCGGCAGGTGGAGTTACCGGGGAGCTGTTTTTT. It specifies CASSLSAAGGVTGELFF.

This clone was detected only a few times. The chain uses TRBV7-3 and TRBJ2-2; TRBD1 agrees at 7 bases. V lost 1 base to trimming and J lost 0 bases; unmatched junction nucleotides: 5. Germline CDR1 SGHTA, CDR2 FQGTGA. The CDR3 has 17 amino acids. In DNA form, the CDR3 reads TGTGCCAGCAGCTTAAGGACAGGCCCGACGAACACCGGGGAGCTGTTTTTT. Protein: CASSLRTGPTNTGELFF.

The rearrangement joins TRBV28 to TRBJ1-5; 7 bases align to TRBD1. V lost 8 bases and J lost 4; bases outside the gene matches: 11. This CDR3 region has 15 residues. Germline CDR1 is MDHEN and CDR2 is SYDVKM. CDR3 protein: CASSRQGGGNQPQHF. In DNA form, the CDR3 reads TGTGCCAGCTCTCGGCAGGGGGGCGGGAATCAGCCCCAGCATTTT.

This rearrangement joins TRBV9 to TRBJ1-6; D is uncertain. CDR1 SGDLS and CDR2 YYNGEE come from the germline V gene. The CDR3 sequence is 14 residues long. V lost 5 bases and J lost 0, with 6 bases in between. DNA for the CDR3: TGTGCCAGCAGTGAAAGCTCCTATAATTCACCCCTCCACTTT. Its translation is CASSESSYNSPLHF.

This chain connects TRBV9 to TRBJ1-4; no clear D. Trimming removed 0 bases from V and 7 bases from J, with 7 bases in between. The CDR3 is 13 residues long. Per germline, CDR1 SGDLS and CDR2 YYNGEE. The DNA for the CDR3 is TGTGCCAGCAGCGTAGTGGCAGGTGAAAAACTGTTTTTT. Translation: CASSVVAGEKLFF.

J is TRBJ2-5 and V is TRBV7-2; TRBD2 might be the D (5 bases). CDR1 is SGHTA and CDR2 is FQGNSA in the germline V gene. The CDR3 is 14 residues long. Trimming stripped 1 base from V and 2 bases from J, with 8 bases between. CDR3 DNA sequence: TGTGCCAGCAGCTTAGTACGGGAACAAGAGACCCAGTACTTC. Encoded protein: CASSLVREQETQYF. Variable domain in full (rest from reference TRBV7-2 and TRBJ2-5): GAGVSQSPSNKVTEKGKDVELRCDPISGHTALYWYRQSLGQGLEFLIYFQGNSAPDKSGLPSDRFSAERTGGSVSTLTIQRTQQEDSAVYLCASSLVREQETQYFGPGTRLLVL.